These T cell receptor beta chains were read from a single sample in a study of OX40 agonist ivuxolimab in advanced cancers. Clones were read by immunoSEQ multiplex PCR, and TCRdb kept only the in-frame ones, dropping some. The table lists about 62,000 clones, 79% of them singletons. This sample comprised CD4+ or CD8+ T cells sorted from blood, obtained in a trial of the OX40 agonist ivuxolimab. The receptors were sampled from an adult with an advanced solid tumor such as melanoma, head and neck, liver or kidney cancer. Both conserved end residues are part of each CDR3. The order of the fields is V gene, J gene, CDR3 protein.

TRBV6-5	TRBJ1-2	CASSTGTANYGYTF
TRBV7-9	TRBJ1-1	CASSLGLDRGNTEAFF
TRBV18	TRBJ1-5	CASSPGVGNQPQHF
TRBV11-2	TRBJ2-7	CASSLFLGTGYEQYF
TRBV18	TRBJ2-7	CASSPGTGAYEQYF
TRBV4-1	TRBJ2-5	CASSQDVQPQYF
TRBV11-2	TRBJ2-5	CASSLTTLGASGTEETQYF
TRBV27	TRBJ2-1	CASRQGLAGGRYNEQFF
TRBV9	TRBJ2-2	CASSGTSGARNTGELFF
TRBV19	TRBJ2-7	CASSIQAGTGTAYEQYF
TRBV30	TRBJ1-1	CAWSHRGRNTEAFF
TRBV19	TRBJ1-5	CASTSSPGGGSNQPQHF
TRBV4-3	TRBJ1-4	CASSQDRQQGVEKLFF
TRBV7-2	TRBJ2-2	CASRRGTEKSGELFF
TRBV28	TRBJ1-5	CASSPRGFRQSQPQHF
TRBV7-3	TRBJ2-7	CASSLAGGAYEQYF
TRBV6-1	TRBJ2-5	CASSALRGTHGGETQYF
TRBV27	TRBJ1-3	CASSPGAGNTIYF
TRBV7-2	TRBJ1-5	CASSPGEQPQHF
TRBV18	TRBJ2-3	CASSPSTDTQYF
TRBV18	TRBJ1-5	CASSLGSNQPQHF
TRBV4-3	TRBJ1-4	CASSQEGTGRGWEKLFF
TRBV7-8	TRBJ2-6	CASSGHSGANVLTF
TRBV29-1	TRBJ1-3	CSVDKGSGNTIYF
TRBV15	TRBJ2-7	CATSRDEGSYEQYF
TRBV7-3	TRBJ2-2	CASSPRTGANTGELFF
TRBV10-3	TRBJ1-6	CAISESGGQWVDAPLHF
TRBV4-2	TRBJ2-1	CASSQDFSYPGEQFF